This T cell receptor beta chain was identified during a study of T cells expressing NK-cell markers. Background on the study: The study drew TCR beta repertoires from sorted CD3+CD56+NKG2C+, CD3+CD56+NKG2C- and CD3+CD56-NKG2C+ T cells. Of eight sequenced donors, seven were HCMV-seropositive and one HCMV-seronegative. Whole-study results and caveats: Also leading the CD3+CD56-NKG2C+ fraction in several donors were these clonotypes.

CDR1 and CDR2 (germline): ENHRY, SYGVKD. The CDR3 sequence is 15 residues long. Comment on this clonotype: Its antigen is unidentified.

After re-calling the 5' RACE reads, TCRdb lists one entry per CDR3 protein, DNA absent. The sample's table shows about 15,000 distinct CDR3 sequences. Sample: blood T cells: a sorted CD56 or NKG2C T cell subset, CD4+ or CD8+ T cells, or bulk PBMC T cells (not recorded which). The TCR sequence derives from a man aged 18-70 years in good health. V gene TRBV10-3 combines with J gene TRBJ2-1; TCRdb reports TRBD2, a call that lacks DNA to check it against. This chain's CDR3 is CATANFLAGTGEQFF.